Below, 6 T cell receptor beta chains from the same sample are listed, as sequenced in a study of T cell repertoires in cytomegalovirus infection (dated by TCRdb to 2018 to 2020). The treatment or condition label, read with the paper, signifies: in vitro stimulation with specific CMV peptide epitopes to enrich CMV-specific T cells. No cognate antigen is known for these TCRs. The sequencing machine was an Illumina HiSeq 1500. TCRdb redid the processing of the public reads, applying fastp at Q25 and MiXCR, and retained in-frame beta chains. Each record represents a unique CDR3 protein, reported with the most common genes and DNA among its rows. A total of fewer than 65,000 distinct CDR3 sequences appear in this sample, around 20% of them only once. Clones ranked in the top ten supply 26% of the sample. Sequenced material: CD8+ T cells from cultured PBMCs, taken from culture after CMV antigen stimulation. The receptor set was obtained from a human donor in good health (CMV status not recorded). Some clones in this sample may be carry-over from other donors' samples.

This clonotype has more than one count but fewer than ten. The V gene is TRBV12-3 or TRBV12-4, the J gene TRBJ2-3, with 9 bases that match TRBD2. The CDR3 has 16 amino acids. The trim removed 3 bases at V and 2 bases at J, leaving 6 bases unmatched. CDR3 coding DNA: TGTGCCAGCAGTTTGAGGGCGGGGGGGCCCACAGATACGCAGTATTTT. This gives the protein CASSLRAGGPTDTQYF.

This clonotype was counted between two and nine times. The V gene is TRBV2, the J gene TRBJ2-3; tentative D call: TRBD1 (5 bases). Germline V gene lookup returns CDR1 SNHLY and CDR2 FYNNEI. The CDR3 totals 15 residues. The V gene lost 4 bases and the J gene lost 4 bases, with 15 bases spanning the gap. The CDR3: CASSVQGGDADTQYF. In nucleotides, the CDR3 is TGTGCCAGCAGTGTCCAGGGCGGTGATGCAGATACGCAGTATTTT.

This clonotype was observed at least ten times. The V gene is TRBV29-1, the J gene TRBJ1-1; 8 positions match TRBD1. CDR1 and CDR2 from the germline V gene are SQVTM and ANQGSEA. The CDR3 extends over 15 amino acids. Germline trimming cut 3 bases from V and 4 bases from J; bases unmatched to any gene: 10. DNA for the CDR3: TGCAGCGTTGATGCTCTCGGACAGGGAGTCACTGAAGCTTTCTTT. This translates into CSVDALGQGVTEAFF.

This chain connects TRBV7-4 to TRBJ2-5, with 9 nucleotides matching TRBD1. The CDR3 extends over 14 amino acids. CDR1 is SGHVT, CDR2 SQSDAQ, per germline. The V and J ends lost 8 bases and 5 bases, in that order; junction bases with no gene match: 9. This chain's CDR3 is CASFWTGVVETQYF. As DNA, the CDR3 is TGTGCCAGCTTTTGGACAGGGGTTGTGGAGACCCAGTACTTC.

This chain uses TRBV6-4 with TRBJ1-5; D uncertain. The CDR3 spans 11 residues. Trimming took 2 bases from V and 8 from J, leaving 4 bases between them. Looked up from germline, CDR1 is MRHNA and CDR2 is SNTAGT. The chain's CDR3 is CASSDGEPQHF. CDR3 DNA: TGTGCCAGCAGTGACGGAGAGCCCCAGCATTTT.

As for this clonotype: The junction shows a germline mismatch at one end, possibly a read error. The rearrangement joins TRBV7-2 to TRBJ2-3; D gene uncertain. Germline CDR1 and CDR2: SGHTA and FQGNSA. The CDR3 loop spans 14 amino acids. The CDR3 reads CASGLEVAKDTQYF. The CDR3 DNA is TGTGCCAGCGGCTTAGAAGTGGCTAAAGATACGCAGTATTTT. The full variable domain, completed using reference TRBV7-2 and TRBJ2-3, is GAGVSQSPSNKVTEKGKDVELRCDPISGHTALYWYRQSLGQGLEFLIYFQGNSAPDKSGLPSDRFSAERTGGSVSTLTIQRTQQEDSAVYLCASGLEVAKDTQYFGPGTRLTVL.